The 11 T cell receptor beta chains given below trace back to one sample, sequenced in a study of shared clonotypes between healthy human individuals. Measured with immunoSEQ multiplex PCR; TCRdb has only the in-frame clones, and not every one. The sample holds 2 million to 3 million clones; approximately 90% are singletons and the top ten take 0.14%. The sequenced material came from naive CD4+ T cells sorted from blood. Subset here: CD45RA+ positively selected. All receptors derive from a man younger than 35 in good health.

V is TRBV2 and J is TRBJ1-1; D unresolved. The CDR3 totals 14 residues. V lost 7 bases and J lost 1, with 13 bases in between. Germline assignment: CDR1 SNHLY and CDR2 FYNNEI. This chain's CDR3 is CASIGRVGNTEAFF. CDR3 bases: TGTGCCAGCATTGGGCGGGTGGGGAACACTGAAGCTTTCTTT.

The chain combines TRBV11-2 with TRBJ2-3, with TRBD2 identical over 9 bases. The CDR3 sequence is 15 residues long. Per germline, CDR1 SGHAT and CDR2 FQNNGV. V dropped 5 bases and J dropped 0; count of bases not matched to a gene: 3. In DNA, the CDR3 is TGTGCCAGCAGCGGAACTAGCGGGAGCACAGATACGCAGTATTTT. It codes for CASSGTSGSTDTQYF.

As to this clone: The same CDR3 is also encoded by other DNA sequences in this sample. The chain couples TRBV10-3 to TRBJ2-2, with D possibly being TRBD2 (5 bases). The germline CDR1 and CDR2 sequences are ENHRY and SYGVKD. The CDR3 consists of 11 residues. The V gene lost 8 bases and the J gene lost 6 bases, with 7 bases spanning the gap. The CDR3 spells CAIRGSGELFF. The CDR3 DNA reads as TGTGCCATCCGGGGTTCCGGGGAGCTGTTTTTT.

The chain employs TRBV11-2 and TRBJ1-2; TRBD1 agrees at 8 bases. The V and J ends lost 4 bases and 7 bases, in that order; junction bases with no gene match: 5. The germline CDR1 and CDR2 sequences are SGHAT and FQNNGV. The CDR3 runs to 13 residues. CDR3 sequence reads: CASSSQGALGYTF. CDR3 coding DNA: TGTGCCAGCAGCTCGCAGGGGGCGCTTGGCTACACCTTC.

V and J are TRBV29-1 and TRBJ2-1; TRBD2 agrees at 11 bases. The CDR3 extends over 15 amino acids. Germline loops: CDR1 SQVTM, CDR2 ANQGSEA. V gave up 1 base and J gave up 7 bases; unmatched junction bases: 6. The CDR3 DNA sequence: TGCAGCGTTGAAGTAACTAGCGGGGGATGGAATGAGCAGTTCTTC. It encodes CSVEVTSGGWNEQFF.

The chain has TRBV27 and TRBJ2-5; TRBD1 might be the D (6 bases). V dropped 4 bases and J dropped 4 bases, with 16 bases sitting between them. The CDR3 totals 15 residues. Per germline, CDR1 MNHEY and CDR2 SMNVEV (reference sequence). The CDR3 reads CASSSQGVSGETQYF. The DNA of the CDR3 is TGTGCCAGCAGTTCACAGGGTGTCAGTGGAGAGACCCAGTACTTC.

V and J are TRBV6-1 and TRBJ1-1; no clear D gene. Germline V gene sequence: CDR1 MNHNS, CDR2 SASEGT. V lost 0 bases and J 8 bases, leaving 10 bases between the germline ends. The CDR3 extends over 13 amino acids. CDR3: CASSEAGIREAFF. CDR3 in DNA: TGTGCCAGCAGTGAAGCGGGGATTAGGGAAGCTTTCTTT.

Regarding this clone: This same CDR3 is encoded by further DNA sequences in the sample. This chain links TRBV20-1 with TRBJ2-5; D uncertain. Trimming left V 5 bases short and J 5 bases short, with 3 bases between. The CDR3 contains 9 residues. The V gene's germline CDR1 is DFQATT and CDR2 SNEGSKA (reference sequence). The CDR3 sequence: CSAPETQYF. The CDR3, as DNA: TGCAGTGCTCCCGAGACCCAGTACTTC.

This clone has just one count. The chain is built from TRBV9 and TRBJ2-5; possibly TRBD2 for D (6 bases). CDR1 and CDR2 (germline): SGDLS, YYNGEE. V lost 4 bases, J lost 5 bases, and 15 bases lay in between. The CDR3 is made up of 14 amino acids. The CDR3 region is CASSSGLMKETQYF. In nucleotides, the CDR3 is TGTGCCAGCAGCTCGGGACTCATGAAGGAGACCCAGTACTTC. The full variable domain, in which reference TRBV9 and TRBJ2-5 provide the parts outside the CDR3, is DSGVTQTPKHLITATGQRVTLRCSPRSGDLSVYWYQQSLDQGLQFLIQYYNGEERAKGNILERFSAQQFPDLHSELNLSSLELGDSALYFCASSSGLMKETQYFGPGTRLLVL.

This clone is a singleton in its sample. The V gene is TRBV6-1, the J gene TRBJ2-7, with TRBD1 identical over 8 bases. The CDR3 covers 13 residues. V shed 8 bases and J 4 bases; nucleotides not matched to a gene: 7. CDR1 is MNHNS, CDR2 SASEGT, per germline. The CDR3 DNA is TGTGCCAGCCGCCTGCAGGGGGCGTACGAGCAGTACTTC. It specifies CASRLQGAYEQYF.

This sequence joins TRBV4-2 and TRBJ2-1; D possibly corresponds to TRBD2 (6 bases). This CDR3 comprises 15 residues. The V gene lost 1 base and the J gene lost 2 bases, with 9 bases spanning the gap. Germline loops: CDR1 LGHNA, CDR2 YNFKEQ. The CDR3 spells CASSQVAATYNEQFF. In DNA form, the CDR3 reads TGTGCCAGCAGCCAAGTAGCGGCGACCTACAATGAGCAGTTCTTC.